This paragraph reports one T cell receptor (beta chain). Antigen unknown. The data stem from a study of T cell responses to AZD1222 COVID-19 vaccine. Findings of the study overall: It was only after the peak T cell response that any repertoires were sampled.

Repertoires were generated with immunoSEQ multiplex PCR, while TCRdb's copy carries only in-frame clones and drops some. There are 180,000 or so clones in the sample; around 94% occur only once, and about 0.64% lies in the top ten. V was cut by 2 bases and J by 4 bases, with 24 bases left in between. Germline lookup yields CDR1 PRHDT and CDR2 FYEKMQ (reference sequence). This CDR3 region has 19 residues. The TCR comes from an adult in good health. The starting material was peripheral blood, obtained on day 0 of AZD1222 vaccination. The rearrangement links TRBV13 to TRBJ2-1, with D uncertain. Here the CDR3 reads CASSLRIEPHNRRYNEQFF. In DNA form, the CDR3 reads TGTGCCAGCAGCTTAAGGATCGAACCACATAACCGCCGTTACAATGAGCAGTTCTTC.